This TCR beta chain emerged from a study of OX40 agonist ivuxolimab in advanced cancers. Across the whole study: Patients receiving dose escalation had hepatocellular carcinoma, melanoma, renal cell or head and neck cancer. Enrollees could have had prior anti-PD-1, anti-PD-L1 or anti-CTLA-4 therapy, which 35% to 40% had received. Findings of the study overall: Averaging showed that CD8+ T cells had more expanded clones than CD4+ did.

Worth noting for this clone: What it binds is unknown.

Only in-frame clones appear in the TCRdb table, and some are missing; sequencing was by immunoSEQ multiplex PCR. The table includes tens of thousands of clones, about 89% detected once. Germline CDR1 reads MNHNS; CDR2 reads SASEGT. Trimming took off 6 bases at V and 3 bases at J, with 12 bases between the two ends. The length of the CDR3 is 13 residues. The chain carries TRBV6-1 and TRBJ2-7; maybe TRBD1 (5 bases). The sequence derives from an adult with an advanced solid tumor such as melanoma, head and neck, liver or kidney cancer. The specimen was CD4+ or CD8+ T cells sorted from blood, collected in a trial of the OX40 agonist ivuxolimab. The chain's CDR3 is CASSATVHYEQYF. The CDR3 region has the DNA TGTGCCAGCAGCGCGACAGTTCACTACGAGCAGTACTTC.